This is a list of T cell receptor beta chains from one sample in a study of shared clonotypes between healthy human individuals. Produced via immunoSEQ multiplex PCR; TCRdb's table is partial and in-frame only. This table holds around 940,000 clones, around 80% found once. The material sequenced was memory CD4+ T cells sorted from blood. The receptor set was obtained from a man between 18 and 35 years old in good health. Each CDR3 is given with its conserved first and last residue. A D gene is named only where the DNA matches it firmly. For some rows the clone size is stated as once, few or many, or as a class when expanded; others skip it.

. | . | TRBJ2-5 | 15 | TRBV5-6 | TGTGCCAGCAGCCCGAACTGGGGGCCCGGAGAGACCCAGTACTTC | CASSPNWGPGETQYF
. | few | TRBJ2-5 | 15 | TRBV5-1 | TGCGCCAGCAACACTGGAGGACAGAGCCAAGAGACCCAGTACTTC | CASNTGGQSQETQYF
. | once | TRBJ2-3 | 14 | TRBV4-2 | TGTGCCAGCAGCTCACTACTAAGTACAGATACGCAGTATTTT | CASSSLLSTDTQYF
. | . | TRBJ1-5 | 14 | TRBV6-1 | TGTGCCAGCAGTGAATACAGGCAGAATCAGCCCCAGCATTTT | CASSEYRQNQPQHF
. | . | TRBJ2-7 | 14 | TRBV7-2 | TGTGCCAGCAGCTTTCCCGGGTCCTCCTACGAGCAGTACTTC | CASSFPGSSYEQYF
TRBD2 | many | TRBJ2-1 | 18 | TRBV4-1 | TGCGCCAGCAGCCAATCCCGCCTACTAGCGGGGGAGGAGAATGAGCAGTTCTTC | CASSQSRLLAGEENEQFF
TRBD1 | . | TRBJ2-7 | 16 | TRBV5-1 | TGCGCCAGGGCCGCCAACAGGGGACGAGGCTCCTACGAGCAGTACTTC | CARAANRGRGSYEQYF
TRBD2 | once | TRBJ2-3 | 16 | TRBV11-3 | TGTGCCAGCAGCTTAGGAGGAGCGGGGCGCACAGATACGCAGTATTTT | CASSLGGAGRTDTQYF
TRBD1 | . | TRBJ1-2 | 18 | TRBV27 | TGTGCCAGCAGTAGACGTGGGACAGAGACTGACTCTAACTATGGCTACACCTTC | CASSRRGTETDSNYGYTF
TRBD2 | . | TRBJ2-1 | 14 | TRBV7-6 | TGTGCCAGCAGCTCGGGACTAGACTCATATGAGCAGTTCTTC | CASSSGLDSYEQFF
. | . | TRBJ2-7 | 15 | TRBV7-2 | TGTGCCAGCAGCTTAGAGGGTACCCCTATCTACGAGCAGTACTTC | CASSLEGTPIYEQYF
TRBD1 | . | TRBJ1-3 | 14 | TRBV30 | TGTGCCTGGAGTGTAGGAGGGGGCGAAAACACCATATATTTT | CAWSVGGGENTIYF
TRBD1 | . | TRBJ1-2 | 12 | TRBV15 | TGTGCCACCAGCAAAGGGGGCCATGGCTACACCTTC | CATSKGGHGYTF
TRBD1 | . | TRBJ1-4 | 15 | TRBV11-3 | TGTGCCAGCAGCAATGGACAGGGGTCTAATGAAAAACTGTTTTTT | CASSNGQGSNEKLFF
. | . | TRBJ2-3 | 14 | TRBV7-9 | TGTGCCAGCAGCTTCGGCCGAGACACAGATACGCAGTATTTT | CASSFGRDTDTQYF
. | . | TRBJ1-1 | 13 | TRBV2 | TGTGCCAGCAGAGTGGGAGAGGGGGGTGAAGCTTTCTTT | CASRVGEGGEAFF
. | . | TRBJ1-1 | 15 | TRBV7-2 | TGTGCCAGCAGCTCAGGCAGGGGTGATAACACTGAAGCTTTCTTT | CASSSGRGDNTEAFF
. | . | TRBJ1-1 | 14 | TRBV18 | TGTGCCAGCTCACCAGACGGTTTGAACACTGAAGCTTTCTTT | CASSPDGLNTEAFF
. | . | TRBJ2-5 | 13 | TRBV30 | TGTGCCTGTCAGGAACCGAACCAAGAGACCCAGTACTTC | CACQEPNQETQYF
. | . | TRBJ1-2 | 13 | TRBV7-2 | TGTGCCAGCAGCTTAGCACGGGGTGGCGGCTACACCTTC | CASSLARGGGYTF
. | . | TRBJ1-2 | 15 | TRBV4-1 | TGCGCCAGCAGCCAAGTCAGGGCAGCTCTCTATGGCTACACCTTC | CASSQVRAALYGYTF
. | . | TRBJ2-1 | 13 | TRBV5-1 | TGCGCCAGCAGCTTGGCCATTATAGATGAGCAGTTCTTC | CASSLAIIDEQFF
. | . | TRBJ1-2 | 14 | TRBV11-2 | TGTGCCAGCAGCGCGATAGGGGGAGGCTATGGCTACACCTTC | CASSAIGGGYGYTF
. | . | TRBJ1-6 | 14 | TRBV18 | TGTGCCAGCTCACCGGGAAAAACGGATTCACCCCTCCACTTT | CASSPGKTDSPLHF
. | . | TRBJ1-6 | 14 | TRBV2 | TGTGCCAGCAAGGGTACGGGGATACGGTCACCCCTCCACTTT | CASKGTGIRSPLHF
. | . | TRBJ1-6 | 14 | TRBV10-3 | TGTGCCATCAGTGCAAGGACGGAGAATTCACCCCTCCACTTT | CAISARTENSPLHF
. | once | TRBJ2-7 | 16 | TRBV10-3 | TGTGCCATCAGTGAGGGGGGCGGGAAGGGGTCCTACGAGCAGTACTTC | CAISEGGGKGSYEQYF
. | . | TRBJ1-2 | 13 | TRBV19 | TGTGCCAGCCATAGGGCAGGAGCGTATGGCTACACCTTC | CASHRAGAYGYTF
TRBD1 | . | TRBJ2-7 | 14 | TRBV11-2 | TGTGCCAGCAGCTTAAGGGGACAGACCTACGAGCAGTACTTC | CASSLRGQTYEQYF
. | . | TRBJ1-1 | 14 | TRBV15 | TGTGCCACCAGCAGAGATGTGACAGGTGGTGAAGCTTTCTTT | CATSRDVTGGEAFF
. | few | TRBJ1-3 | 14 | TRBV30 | TGTGCCCCAAATCCTCGCGCGGAAGGAAACACCATATATTTT | CAPNPRAEGNTIYF
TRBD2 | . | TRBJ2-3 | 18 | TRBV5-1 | TGCGCCAGCAGCTTGCCCGGGACTAGCGGGGGGTCCACAGATACGCAGTATTTT | CASSLPGTSGGSTDTQYF
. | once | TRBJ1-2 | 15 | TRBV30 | TGTGCCTGGGCGCCCCGGCTCCTTGGGAGCTATGGCTACACCTTC | CAWAPRLLGSYGYTF
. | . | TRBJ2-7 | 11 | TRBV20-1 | TGCAGTGCTCCTAGCTTTGACGAGCAGTACTTC | CSAPSFDEQYF
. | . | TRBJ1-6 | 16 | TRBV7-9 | TGTGCCAGCAACGATCTAAGAGGAGGTGAGGCTTCACCCCTCCACTTT | CASNDLRGGEASPLHF
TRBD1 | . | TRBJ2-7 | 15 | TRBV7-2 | TGTGCCAGCAGCCCGACAGGGGGAAACCCCTACGAGCAGTACTTC | CASSPTGGNPYEQYF
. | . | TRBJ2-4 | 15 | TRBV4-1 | TGCGCCAGCAGCCAAGTTCTGACGACAGCAAACATTCAGTACTTC | CASSQVLTTANIQYF
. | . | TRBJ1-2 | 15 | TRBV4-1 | TGCGCCAGCAGCCAAGATTTGGGGCAGGGGTCTGGCTACACCTTC | CASSQDLGQGSGYTF
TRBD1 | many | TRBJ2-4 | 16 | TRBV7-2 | TGTGCCAGCAGCGGACCGGGACAGGGGGGCACGGACATTCAGTACTTC | CASSGPGQGGTDIQYF
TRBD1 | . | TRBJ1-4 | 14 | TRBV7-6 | TGTGCCAGCAGCTCAGACCAGGGGGTTGGAAAACTGTTTTTT | CASSSDQGVGKLFF
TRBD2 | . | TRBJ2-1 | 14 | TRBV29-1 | TGCAGCGACCGACTAGCGGGAGGCCTCAATGAGCAGTTCTTC | CSDRLAGGLNEQFF
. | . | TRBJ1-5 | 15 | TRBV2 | TGTGCCAGCAGTGGGGCACTTAACAGCAATCAGCCCCAGCATTTT | CASSGALNSNQPQHF
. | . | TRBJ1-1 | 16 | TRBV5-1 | TGCGCCAGCAGCTTGGTCGGGCCCCATGAACACACTGAAGCTTTCTTT | CASSLVGPHEHTEAFF
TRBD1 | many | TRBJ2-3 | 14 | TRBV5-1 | TGCGCCAGCAGGTTACAGGGGGTAACAGATACGCAGTATTTT | CASRLQGVTDTQYF
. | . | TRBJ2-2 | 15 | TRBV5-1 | TGCGCCAGCAGCTTAAGGACAAGGGACACCGGGGAGCTGTTTTTT | CASSLRTRDTGELFF
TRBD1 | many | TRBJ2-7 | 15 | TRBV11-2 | TGTGCCAGCAGCTTAGCCCGGGACAGACCCTACGAGCAGTACTTC | CASSLARDRPYEQYF
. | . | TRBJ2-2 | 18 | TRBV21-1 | TGTGCCGGACCGCGGGATTGGAAGGGGAGGGAATACACCGGGGAGCTGTTTTTT | CAGPRDWKGREYTGELFF
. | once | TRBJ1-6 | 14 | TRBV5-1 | TGCGCCAGCGGGATTGGGGGGACACATTCACCCCTCCACTTT | CASGIGGTHSPLHF
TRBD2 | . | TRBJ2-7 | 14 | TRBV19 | TGTGCCAGTAGTGCCTCTAGCGGGAGCTACGAGCAGTACTTC | CASSASSGSYEQYF
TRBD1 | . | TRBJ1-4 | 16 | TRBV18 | TGTGCCAGCTCACCAGGACAGGTCGGGGCTAATGAAAAACTGTTTTTT | CASSPGQVGANEKLFF
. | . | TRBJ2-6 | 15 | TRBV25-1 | TGTGCCAGCAGTGAAATGGCCTCTGGGGCCAACGTCCTGACTTTC | CASSEMASGANVLTF
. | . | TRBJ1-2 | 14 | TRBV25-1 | TGTGCCAGCAGTGAAAGCCGGGGGCTCTATGGCTACACCTTC | CASSESRGLYGYTF